This passage covers 22 T cell receptor beta chains from one sample sequenced in a study of T cell clonality in common variable immunodeficiency. This table comes from immunoSEQ multiplex PCR, and its TCRdb copy is limited to in-frame clones, with some not included. The sample offers tens of thousands of clones and no singletons, the top ten holding over 0.95%. The source material was peripheral blood mononuclear cells. The receptors were gathered from a person between 18 and 75 years old in good health.

This clone appeared many times. The read stops 3 residues short of the end of the CDR3; the missing end is completed from the germline J gene. V and J are TRBV2 and TRBJ1-6, with 10 bases fitting TRBD1. The germline CDR1 and CDR2 sequences are SNHLY and FYNNEI. With 9 bases clipped from V and 6 bases from J, the junction kept 2 bases outside the gene matches. The CDR3 spans 13 residues. The CDR3 protein is CASRQGANSPLHF. The DNA read from the CDR3 is TGTGCCAGTCGACAGGGGGCTAATTCACCC.

This clone was counted many times. An end of the junction differs from the germline gene, which may be a read error. The DNA ends 3 residues before the CDR3 does, and the rest of the CDR3 is filled in from the germline J gene. This chain connects TRBV4-2 to TRBJ1-1, with D perhaps TRBD1 (6 bases). The CDR3 totals 13 residues. Germline V lookup: CDR1 LGHNA, CDR2 YNFKEQ. CDR3 residues: CASSQDSGAEAFF. The CDR3 DNA, read in part, is TGCGCCAGCAGCCAAGACTCAGGGGCTGAA.

This clone was seen at least ten times. From the germline J gene comes the end of the CDR3, since the read stops 3 residues before it. The V and J genes are TRBV6-1 and TRBJ1-2; no reliable D call. This CDR3 spans 15 amino acids. Per the germline V gene, CDR1 is MNHNS and CDR2 is SASEGT. Trimming shortened V by 1 base and J by 0 bases, and 9 bases separated the two germline ends. CDR3 DNA (partial): TGTGCCAGCAGTGAAGGGGCAGCGGCTAACTATGGC. It encodes CASSEGAAANYG. The entire CDR3 protein is CASSEGAAANYGYTF.

The sample holds many counts of this clone. The CDR3 end lies 3 residues beyond the end of the read and is filled in from the germline J gene. J is TRBJ2-7 and V is TRBV12-5; tentatively, D is TRBD1 or TRBD2 (6 bases each). The CDR3 runs 13 residues. V lost 8 bases, J lost 6 bases, and 17 bases lay in between. The germline CDR1 and CDR2 sequences are LGHNT and FRNRAP. CDR3 protein: CASLSQGRSEQYF. The sequenced part of the CDR3 DNA is TGTGCTAGTCTCTCTCAGGGGAGGAGCGAG. The variable domain in full, completed from reference TRBV12-5 and TRBJ2-7, reads DARVTQTPRHKVTEMGQEVTMRCQPILGHNTVFWYRQTMMQGLELLAYFRNRAPLDDSGMPKDRFSAEMPDATLATLKIQPSEPRDSAVYFCASLSQGRSEQYFGPGTRLTVT.

This clone was seen repeatedly, ten times or more. Read data end 3 residues before the CDR3 end; the end is taken from the germline J gene. The chain recombines TRBV7-8 with TRBJ2-5; unclear D gene. The V gene's germline CDR1 is SGHVS and CDR2 FQNEAQ. Trimming pared 4 bases from V and 3 bases from J, leaving 18 bases between. The CDR3 covers 16 residues. Partial CDR3 DNA: TGTGCCAGCAGCTCCAACCCAGGAGCATTGAAAGAGACC. Amino acid sequence: CASSSNPGALKET. The full CDR3 protein is CASSSNPGALKETQYF.

Concerning this clone: The observed sequence ends 3 residues before the CDR3 terminus, with the missing tail filled in from the germline J gene. The chain carries TRBV5-3 and TRBJ2-5, with a weak D call TRBD1 (6 bases). TRBV5-3 qualifies as an ORF whose function is uncertain. The CDR3 is 16 residues long. Deletions cut 4 bases from V and 3 bases from J, with 19 bases between. Incomplete CDR3 DNA: TGTGCCAGAAGCACGGAACGGGACACCCCAAAAGAGACC. This codes for CARSTERDTPKET. The entire CDR3 protein is CARSTERDTPKETQYF.

The sample holds a few counts of this clone. Sequencing ends 3 residues short of the CDR3 end; the germline J gene provides the rest. V is TRBV19 and J is TRBJ2-1; 12 bases fit TRBD2. The trim removed 3 bases at V and 6 bases at J, leaving 9 bases unmatched. The length of the CDR3 is 17 residues. The V gene's germline CDR1 is LNHDA and CDR2 SQIVND (reference sequence). Partial CDR3 DNA: TGTGCCAGTAGTATCTTCTCTAGCGGGAGGGGGGTCAATGAG. Amino acids: CASSIFSSGRGVNE. The CDR3 reads in full as CASSIFSSGRGVNEQFF.

Ten or more counts support this clone. From the germline J gene comes the end of the CDR3, since the read stops 3 residues before it. The chain carries TRBV19 and TRBJ2-3; a weak D match, TRBD1 (6 bases). CDR1 is LNHDA and CDR2 is SQIVND in the germline V gene (reference sequence). The germline V and J ends were trimmed by 2 bases and 6 bases, with 6 bases remaining between them. There are 12 residues in the CDR3. CDR3 DNA (partial): TGTGCCAGTAGTATACAGGGGGATACG. It translates to CASSIQGDT. The full CDR3 is CASSIQGDTQYF.

In this sample, this clone turned up many times. The read terminates 3 residues before the CDR3 end, so the remaining end is supplied by the germline J gene. The chain has TRBV5-1 and TRBJ2-3, with D maybe TRBD1 (6 bases). V dropped 0 bases and J dropped 6 bases, with 14 bases sitting between them. From germline, CDR1 is SGHRS and CDR2 YFSETQ. CDR3 length: 15 amino acids. CDR3 DNA (partial): TGCGCCAGCAGCTTGGTGGTCAGGGGCGGGGATACG. The encoded protein is CASSLVVRGGDT. From start to end, the CDR3 is CASSLVVRGGDTQYF.

The table lists this clone with many counts. The sequenced fragment ends 3 residues before the CDR3 boundary, so the rest is inferred from the germline J gene. The chain employs TRBV18 and TRBJ1-6; possible D gene TRBD1, 6 bases. The V end was cut by 0 bases, the J end by 7 bases, with 7 bases between. The CDR3 spans 14 residues. Germline V lookup: CDR1 KGHSH, CDR2 LQKENI. The CDR3 DNA, read in part, is TGTGCCAGCTCACCACCGGACAGAAATTCACCC. It encodes CASSPPDRNSP. The whole CDR3 region reads CASSPPDRNSPLHF.

This clone was seen at least ten times. The missing CDR3 end, 3 residues past where the read stops, is filled in from the germline J gene. The chain couples TRBV20-1 to TRBJ1-5; no definite D call. The V and J ends lost 3 bases and 0 bases respectively, with 9 bases between them. Germline CDR1 DFQATT, CDR2 SNEGSKA (reference sequence). This CDR3 contains 14 residues. The CDR3 loop reads CSARRADSNQPQHF. The sequenced part of the CDR3 DNA is TGCAGTGCTAGGCGGGCAGATAGCAATCAGCCC.

In this sample, this clone turned up many times. The read ends 3 residues before the CDR3 terminus; that terminus is restored from the germline J gene. V and J are TRBV30 and TRBJ1-6; the match to TRBD1 covers 7 bases. The CDR3 covers 14 residues. In germline, CDR1 is GTSNPN, CDR2 SVGIG (reference sequence). Trimming at V came to 3 bases and at J to 8 bases, leaving 7 bases not matched to a gene. CDR3 DNA, as far as it was read: TGTGCCTGGAGACGGACAGGACGATATTCACCC. Amino acid sequence: CAWRRTGRYSP. The CDR3 in full is CAWRRTGRYSPLHF.

This clone appeared many times. The DNA read from the CDR3 is TGTGCCAGCAGTGCGGGACAGGCCACAGATACG. This sequence encodes CASSAGQATDT. The full CDR3 reads CASSAGQATDTQYF. The chain employs TRBV6-1 and TRBJ2-3; 8 nucleotides line up with TRBD1. The read stops 3 residues short of the end of the CDR3; the missing end is completed from the germline J gene. Germline V gene lookup returns CDR1 MNHNS and CDR2 SASEGT. The CDR3 is made up of 14 amino acids. V shed 4 bases and J 2 bases; nucleotides not matched to a gene: 2.

There are many counts of this clone. Sequencing ends 3 residues short of the CDR3 end; the germline J gene provides the rest. The chain has TRBV30 and TRBJ1-2, with 8 bases lining up with TRBD1. The CDR3 totals 14 residues. From germline, CDR1 is GTSNPN and CDR2 SVGIG (reference sequence). V shed 4 bases, J shed 4 bases, and the junction held 8 bases outside the gene matches. The CDR3 loop is CAWNKDRAAYGYTF. CDR3 DNA (partial): TGTGCCTGGAACAAGGACAGGGCTGCCTATGGC.

Ten or more counts support this clone. The missing CDR3 end, 3 residues past where the read stops, is filled in from the germline J gene. The chain combines TRBV30 with TRBJ2-7, with D unresolved. The CDR3 length is 12 residues. V was clipped by 2 bases and J by 4 bases, with 9 bases between them. Germline V gene data show CDR1 as GTSNPN and CDR2 as SVGIG (reference sequence). CDR3 DNA (partial): TGTGCCTGGAGTCCTGGGCTATACGAG. This sequence encodes CAWSPGLYE. From start to end, the CDR3 is CAWSPGLYEQYF.

Concerning this clone itself: Read data end 3 residues before the CDR3 end; the end is taken from the germline J gene. This chain joins TRBV7-6 and TRBJ2-7, with D maybe TRBD1 (6 bases). Germline CDR1 SGHVS, CDR2 FNYEAQ. Trimming shortened V by 0 bases and J by 2 bases, and 20 bases separated the two germline ends. The CDR3 has 18 residues. The CDR3 bases that were read are TGTGCCAGCAGCTTAGCGCCCGGACAGAGGGTGGTCCCCTACGAG. This codes for CASSLAPGQRVVPYE. The complete CDR3 sequence is CASSLAPGQRVVPYEQYF.

Ten or more counts support this clone. Read sequence stops 3 residues before the CDR3 end, and the germline J gene provides the missing end. The chain combines TRBV5-4 with TRBJ2-3; 12 positions match TRBD2. Germline assignment: CDR1 SGHNT and CDR2 YYREEE (reference sequence). This CDR3 contains 16 residues. With V trimmed by 2 bases and J by 4 bases, 5 bases remained unmatched. This chain's CDR3 is CASSFPSGGASDTQYF. Incomplete CDR3 DNA: TGTGCCAGCAGCTTCCCTAGCGGGGGGGCCTCAGATACG.

This clone was seen at least ten times. The read comes to an end 3 residues before the CDR3 does, leaving the germline J gene to fill in the end. The chain joins TRBV9 to TRBJ2-1; 7 bases align to TRBD2. Germline values: CDR1 SGDLS, CDR2 YYNGEE. The CDR3 is 15 amino acids. With 0 bases clipped from V and 2 bases from J, the junction kept 2 bases outside the gene matches. The sequenced part of the CDR3 DNA is TGTGCCAGCAGCGTAGGTGGGGGGGCCTACAATGAG. Its protein product is CASSVGGGAYNE. The CDR3 reads in full as CASSVGGGAYNEQFF.

This clone appeared many times. The read halts 3 residues ahead of the CDR3 end, with the missing end drawn from the germline J gene. V usage is TRBV7-3 and J usage is TRBJ2-1, with D possibly TRBD2 on 6 matching bases. Germline V gene lookup returns CDR1 SGHTA and CDR2 FQGTGA. V gave up 1 base and J gave up 9 bases, with 25 bases separating them. This CDR3 region has 18 residues. The sequenced part of the CDR3 DNA is TGTGCCAGCAGCTTAAGTGTTATCGGTAGGGACTTAGGAGGTGAG. The encoded protein is CASSLSVIGRDLGGE. The complete CDR3 reads CASSLSVIGRDLGGEQFF.

This clone was seen at least ten times. The observed sequence ends 3 residues before the CDR3 terminus, with the missing tail filled in from the germline J gene. The genes are TRBV12-3 or TRBV12-4 and TRBJ1-6; D gene ambiguous. The CDR3 has 15 residues. V gave up 6 bases and J gave up 0 bases, with 9 bases separating them. CDR3 DNA (partial): TGTGCCAGCAGAACGGCTAGCTCCTATAATTCACCC. It specifies CASRTASSYNSP. The complete CDR3 sequence is CASRTASSYNSPLHF.

Notes on this clone: The read comes to an end 3 residues before the CDR3 does, leaving the germline J gene to fill in the end. The chain combines TRBV19 with TRBJ1-5, with D perhaps TRBD1 (6 bases). From germline, CDR1 is LNHDA and CDR2 SQIVND (reference sequence). CDR3 length: 15 residues. The germline V and J ends were trimmed by 4 bases and 4 bases, with 14 bases remaining between them. CDR3 protein: CASSTGQTINQPQHF. The sequenced CDR3 bases are TGTGCCAGTAGTACGGGACAAACGATAAATCAGCCC.

This clone was observed many times. With the read ending 3 residues before the CDR3 end, the germline J gene is used to fill in that end. This chain links TRBV5-1 with TRBJ2-1, with 7 positions matching TRBD2. Germline trimming cut 4 bases from V and 4 bases from J; bases unmatched to any gene: 11. Germline V gene lookup returns CDR1 SGHRS and CDR2 YFSETQ. The CDR3 totals 16 residues. CDR3: CASSAIAGGPYNEQFF. The part of the CDR3 DNA that was read is TGCGCCAGCAGCGCCATAGCGGGCGGGCCTTACAATGAG.